The 8 T cell receptor beta chains below all came from one sample that was sequenced in a study of T cell repertoires in cytomegalovirus infection. Antigens for these TCRs are unknown. TCRdb redid the calling of the reads with MiXCR, one entry per CDR3 protein. Here the sample spans 340,000 or so distinct CDR3 sequences, around 25% being singletons. The source material was cultured PBMCs, sampled from culture after CMV antigen stimulation. Receptor source: a human donor in good health (CMV status not recorded). Some clones in this sample may be carry-over from other donors' samples.

Remarks on this clonotype: One end of the junction does not line up with germline, which may come from a read error. The genes are TRBV7-9 and TRBJ1-1; possible D gene TRBD1, 5 bases. This CDR3 has 19 residues. The germline V gene has CDR1 SEHNR and CDR2 FQNEAQ (reference sequence). CDR3 sequence: CASRLPGTQTWAVSTEAFF. CDR3 coding DNA: TGTGCAAGCAGACTTCCGGGGACGCAAACTTGGGCCGTATCGACTGAAGCTTTCTTT.

This clonotype was seen ten or more times. The V call is TRBV12-3 or TRBV12-4, the J call TRBJ2-5; D not certain. CDR3 length: 14 residues. Trimming pared 5 bases from V and 1 base from J, leaving 11 bases between. CDR3 in DNA: TGTGCCAGCAGTAGAGACACGGGCCAAGAGACCCAGTACTTC. It codes for CASSRDTGQETQYF.

The sample holds many counts of this clonotype. The chain uses TRBV7-2 and TRBJ1-1; tentatively, D is TRBD1 (5 bases). Trimming left V 5 bases short and J 11 bases short, with 15 bases between. Germline V gene data show CDR1 as SGHTA and CDR2 as FQGNSA. The length of the CDR3 is 12 residues. CDR3 bases: TGTGCCAGCAGCACAACATGGGGGTCGGCTTTCTTT. Translation: CASSTTWGSAFF. The full variable domain, rest sourced from reference TRBV7-2 and TRBJ1-1, is GAGVSQSPSNKVTEKGKDVELRCDPISGHTALYWYRQSLGQGLEFLIYFQGNSAPDKSGLPSDRFSAERTGGSVSTLTIQRTQQEDSAVYLCASSTTWGSAFFGQGTRLTVV.

This clonotype was observed a few times. The chain joins TRBV9 to TRBJ2-7, with 9 bases aligning to TRBD1. CDR3 length: 15 amino acids. With V trimmed by 4 bases and J by 8 bases, 13 bases remained unmatched. CDR1 is SGDLS, CDR2 YYNGEE, per germline. The CDR3 sequence: CASSPNDRGDQKQYF. As DNA, the CDR3 is TGTGCCAGCAGCCCTAATGACAGGGGGGACCAGAAGCAGTACTTC.

This clonotype was seen more than once but under ten times. V gene TRBV7-9 combines with J gene TRBJ1-1; D unclear. The CDR3 runs to 14 residues. Germline-derived CDR1 and CDR2 are SEHNR and FQNEAQ (reference sequence). V was trimmed by 3 bases and J by 1 base, leaving 9 bases between them. CDR3 coding DNA: TGTGCCAGCAGCTTGACACGGACGAACACTGAAGCTTTCTTT. The encoded protein is CASSLTRTNTEAFF.

This chain joins TRBV28 and TRBJ2-1, with TRBD1 as a possible D gene (6 bases). Trimming pared 6 bases from V and 0 bases from J, leaving 18 bases between. The V gene's germline CDR1 is MDHEN and CDR2 SYDVKM. The CDR3 loop spans 17 amino acids. This chain's CDR3 is CASRRTARLRSYNEQFF. CDR3 sequence (DNA): TGTGCCAGCAGACGGACAGCACGGCTTCGCTCCTACAATGAGCAGTTCTTC. Combining the CDR3 with reference TRBV28 and TRBJ2-1 gives the whole variable domain DVKVTQSSRYLVKRTGEKVFLECVQDMDHENMFWYRQDPGLGLRLIYFSYDVKMKEKGDIPEGYSVSREKKERFSLILESASTNQTSMYLCASRRTARLRSYNEQFFGPGTRLTVL.

This clonotype occurred many times. V usage is TRBV7-2 and J usage is TRBJ2-3; D not resolved. V was cut by 1 base and J by 3 bases, with 5 bases left in between. The CDR3 has 13 amino acids. Germline V CDR1 and CDR2: SGHTA, FQGNSA. The CDR3 protein is CASSLVPTDTQYF. In nucleotides, the CDR3 is TGTGCCAGCAGCTTAGTACCAACAGATACGCAGTATTTT.

This clonotype was observed many times. The chain combines TRBV4-3 with TRBJ2-2, with D uncertain. Germline CDR1 and CDR2: LGHNA and YSLEER. The V and J ends lost 2 bases and 2 bases respectively, with 9 bases between them. The CDR3 spans 15 residues. The DNA of the CDR3 is TGCGCCAGCAGCCAATATGCCGAAAACACCGGGGAGCTGTTTTTT. This sequence encodes CASSQYAENTGELFF.